These 27 T cell receptor beta chains share one sample of origin, sequenced in a study of blood T cell repertoires in COVID-19 (dated by TCRdb to 2018 to 2021). The library was obtained by the immunoSEQ multiplex PCR assay. Entries here come from immuneACCESS through TCRdb and include only in-frame sequences with V and J called. Some clones fail to appear in such tables; in the studies checked, an unresolved V gene covers under half of the shortfall, and the cause of the remainder is unknown. Recorded for this sample are about 86,000 clones; around 89% of them occurred a single time. The leading ten clones occupy approximately 1.2% of the sample. Sequencing input: PBMCs or T cells enriched from blood (not recorded which). The receptor source for this set is a woman aged 50 to 60 with acute COVID-19.

CDR3 sequence (DNA): TGTGCCAGTAGCGGGACAGTTAATCAGCCCCAGCATTTT. Its protein is CASSGTVNQPQHF. The chain uses TRBV19 and TRBJ1-5; 7 nucleotides agree with TRBD1. This CDR3 has 13 amino acids. The germline V gene has CDR1 LNHDA and CDR2 SQIVND (reference sequence). V gave up 6 bases and J gave up 4 bases; unmatched junction bases: 3.

The chain couples TRBV5-1 to TRBJ2-6, with TRBD1 as a possible D gene (6 bases). The CDR3 has 17 amino acids. In germline, CDR1 is SGHRS, CDR2 YFSETQ. V lost 0 bases to trimming and J lost 0 bases, with 10 bases between them. In DNA, the CDR3 is TGCGCCAGCAGCTTGGGTACAGGGCGCTCTGGGGCCAACGTCCTGACTTTC. It specifies CASSLGTGRSGANVLTF.

This clone was observed once. CDR3 amino acids: CASSIAQGEAFF. The CDR3 coding sequence is TGTGCCAGTAGTATCGCACAGGGGGAAGCTTTCTTT. The chain employs TRBV19 and TRBJ1-1; 7 bases are a match to TRBD1. Germline loops: CDR1 LNHDA, CDR2 SQIVND (reference sequence). The trim removed 3 bases at V and 8 bases at J, leaving 3 bases unmatched. The CDR3 extends over 12 amino acids.

This sequence joins TRBV27 and TRBJ1-6, with 9 bases identical to TRBD1. The J segment lost 7 bases and the V segment lost 5 bases, leaving 9 bases of the junction unmatched. The CDR3 has 16 amino acids. CDR1 and CDR2 from the germline V gene are MNHEY and SMNVEV (reference sequence). Here the CDR3 reads CASSIGQGLWNSPLHF. The CDR3, as DNA: TGTGCCAGCAGTATTGGACAGGGGTTGTGGAATTCACCCCTCCACTTT.

The genes are TRBV7-2 and TRBJ1-1; D possibly corresponds to TRBD1 (6 bases). The CDR3 contains 14 residues. The germline CDR1 and CDR2 sequences are SGHTA and FQGNSA. Trimming shortened V by 5 bases and J by 2 bases, and 12 bases separated the two germline ends. The chain's CDR3 is CASSLGQFNTEAFF. CDR3 DNA: TGTGCCAGCAGCCTCGGACAGTTTAACACTGAAGCTTTCTTT.

The V call is TRBV6-2 or TRBV6-3, the J call TRBJ1-1; D possibly corresponds to TRBD1 (6 bases). In germline, CDR1 is MNHEY, CDR2 SVGEGT. The CDR3 is 13 residues long. Trimming removed 2 bases at V and 3 bases at J, with 7 bases between. CDR3 region: CASSYAGDTEAFF. The DNA of the CDR3 is TGTGCCAGCAGTTACGCAGGGGACACTGAAGCTTTCTTT.

The V gene is TRBV2, the J gene TRBJ1-3, with TRBD1 identical over 7 bases. Germline CDR1 SNHLY, CDR2 FYNNEI. CDR3 length equals 13 residues. Trimming cost V 7 bases and J 4 bases; bases outside gene matches: 4. The CDR3 coding sequence is TGTGCCAGCACGGACAGGCGAGGAAACACCATATATTTT. Translation gives CASTDRRGNTIYF.

J is TRBJ2-1 and V is TRBV29-1, with 10 bases that match TRBD2. In germline, CDR1 is SQVTM, CDR2 ANQGSEA. The ends lost 4 bases at V and 10 bases at J; junction bases unmatched: 16. This CDR3 has 16 amino acids. The CDR3 here is CSVAGGTGAGGPEQFF. CDR3 DNA: TGCAGCGTTGCAGGGGGGACTGGAGCGGGAGGGCCGGAGCAGTTCTTC.

This sequence joins TRBV3-1 (or the pseudogene TRBV3-2) and TRBJ1-6; 10 bases map to TRBD1. The CDR3 length is 16 residues. With V trimmed by 4 bases and J by 10 bases, 10 bases remained unmatched. Germline V gene data show CDR1 as LGHDT and CDR2 as YNNKEL (reference sequence). CDR3 residues: CASSLRSGQGYSPLHF. Here the CDR3 DNA reads TGTGCCAGCAGCCTACGGTCGGGACAGGGGTACTCACCCCTCCACTTT.

The gene calls are TRBV15 and TRBJ1-4, with D possibly being TRBD1 (5 bases). Trimming removed 8 bases from V and 7 bases from J, with 20 bases in between. CDR3 length: 15 amino acids. Germline loops: CDR1 LNHNV, CDR2 YYDKDF (reference sequence). The CDR3 loop reads CATEATPDGGEKLFF. CDR3 DNA sequence: TGTGCCACCGAAGCCACACCGGACGGGGGTGAAAAACTGTTTTTT. The variable domain in full, completed from reference TRBV15 and TRBJ1-4, reads DAMVIQNPRYQVTQFGKPVTLSCSQTLNHNVMYWYQQKSSQAPKLLFHYYDKDFNNEADTPDNFQSRRPNTSFCFLDIRSPGLGDTAMYLCATEATPDGGEKLFFGSGTQLSVL.

The gene calls are TRBV28 and TRBJ2-7; 9 bases are shared with TRBD1. CDR1 MDHEN and CDR2 SYDVKM come from the germline V gene. The CDR3 sequence is 14 residues long. V lost 3 bases to trimming and J lost 4 bases; unmatched junction nucleotides: 4. DNA of the CDR3: TGTGCCAGCAGTTTCGGGGACAGGGAGTACGAGCAGTACTTC. The encoded protein is CASSFGDREYEQYF. Full variable domain (remainder filled in from reference TRBV28 and TRBJ2-7): DVKVTQSSRYLVKRTGEKVFLECVQDMDHENMFWYRQDPGLGLRLIYFSYDVKMKEKGDIPEGYSVSREKKERFSLILESASTNQTSMYLCASSFGDREYEQYFGPGTRLTVT.

This clone came up once. The CDR3 coding sequence is TGTGCCAGTAGTACCCTGGGGGGGGACAATGAGCAGTTCTTC. Translation gives CASSTLGGDNEQFF. The chain employs TRBV19 and TRBJ2-1, with 7 bases lining up with TRBD2. Germline V CDR1 and CDR2: LNHDA, SQIVND (reference sequence). This CDR3 comprises 14 residues. The ends lost 4 bases at V and 5 bases at J; junction bases unmatched: 5. Complete variable domain (other parts from reference TRBV19 and TRBJ2-1): DGGITQSPKYLFRKEGQNVTLSCEQNLNHDAMYWYRQDPGQGLRLIYYSQIVNDFQKGDIAEGYSVSREKKESFPLTVTSAQKNPTAFYLCASSTLGGDNEQFFGPGTRLTVL.

This clone was recorded once. The genes are TRBV2 and TRBJ1-5; TRBD1 might be the D (5 bases). V was cut by 5 bases and J by 0 bases, with 11 bases left in between. This CDR3 contains 15 residues. Germline V gene lookup returns CDR1 SNHLY and CDR2 FYNNEI. The CDR3 loop reads CASSLETVSNQPQHF. The CDR3 DNA reads TGTGCCAGCAGTCTCGAGACAGTTAGCAATCAGCCCCAGCATTTT.

This chain connects TRBV19 to TRBJ2-1; possible D gene TRBD1, 5 bases. CDR3 length: 14 residues. V lost 11 bases, J lost 0 bases, and 14 bases lay in between. The germline gives CDR1 LNHDA, CDR2 SQIVND (reference sequence). The CDR3 bases are TGTGCCGCCAGGGCGGCAAGCTCCTACAATGAGCAGTTCTTC. Translating gives CAARAASSYNEQFF. Full variable domain (outside the CDR3, taken from reference TRBV19 and TRBJ2-1): DGGITQSPKYLFRKEGQNVTLSCEQNLNHDAMYWYRQDPGQGLRLIYYSQIVNDFQKGDIAEGYSVSREKKESFPLTVTSAQKNPTAFYLCAARAASSYNEQFFGPGTRLTVL.

The rearrangement links TRBV30 to TRBJ2-7; D gene unclear. Germline CDR1 is GTSNPN and CDR2 is SVGIG (reference sequence). Trimming left V 0 bases short and J 2 bases short, with 11 bases between. The CDR3 is 14 amino acids. This chain's CDR3 is CAWSVSLQPYEQYF. As DNA, the CDR3 is TGTGCCTGGAGTGTAAGTTTACAACCCTACGAGCAGTACTTC.

J is TRBJ2-1 and V is TRBV12-3 or TRBV12-4, with D perhaps TRBD1 (5 bases). Trimming cost V 5 bases and J 9 bases, with 14 bases left between them. The CDR3 contains 13 residues. The CDR3 loop is CASSPSRGTEQFF. The CDR3 DNA follows: TGTGCCAGCAGTCCCAGTAGGGGTACTGAGCAGTTCTTC.

The chain joins TRBV18 to TRBJ2-5, with 12 bases aligning to TRBD2. The CDR3 extends over 17 amino acids. J lost 4 bases, V lost 3 bases, and 9 bases had no gene match. Germline V gene sequence: CDR1 KGHSH, CDR2 LQKENI. Here the CDR3 reads CASSPTPTSGSRETQYF. The CDR3 nucleotides are TGTGCCAGCTCACCCACGCCGACTAGCGGGAGTAGAGAGACCCAGTACTTC.

This clone showed up just once. The chain couples TRBV7-6 to TRBJ1-4; TRBD1 is a possible D gene (5 bases). Trimming took off 6 bases at V and 3 bases at J, with 11 bases between the two ends. CDR1 is SGHVS and CDR2 is FNYEAQ in the germline V gene. This CDR3 is 14 amino acids long. The CDR3 here is CASSSDTSNEKLFF. In DNA, the CDR3 is TGTGCCAGCAGTTCGGACACCTCTAATGAAAAACTGTTTTTT.

V is TRBV6-6 and J is TRBJ2-7; D perhaps matches TRBD1 (5 bases). Trimming left V 4 bases short and J 1 base short, with 8 bases between. In germline, CDR1 is MNHNY, CDR2 SVGAGI (reference sequence). The CDR3 is made up of 13 amino acids. The CDR3 region is CASSSDRSYEQYF. The DNA for the CDR3 is TGTGCCAGCAGTTCTGACAGATCCTACGAGCAGTACTTC.

The CDR3 bases are TGCGCCAGCAGCCTCGACAGGGCTAATGAAAAACTGTTTTTT. Residues: CASSLDRANEKLFF. The genes are TRBV5-1 and TRBJ1-4; 7 bases match TRBD1. There are 14 residues in the CDR3. After removal of 4 bases from V and 3 bases from J, the junction contained 3 bases not matched to a gene. The germline V gene has CDR1 SGHRS and CDR2 YFSETQ.

The CDR3 sequence is CSVGQDRYEQYF. The CDR3 DNA reads TGCAGCGTGGGACAGGACCGCTACGAGCAGTACTTC. The rearrangement uses TRBV29-1 and TRBJ2-7; TRBD1 matches at 8 bases. Germline V gives CDR1 SQVTM, CDR2 ANQGSEA. J lost 3 bases, V lost 6 bases, and 4 bases had no gene match. There are 12 residues in the CDR3.

V gene TRBV6-1 combines with J gene TRBJ2-7, with a tentative D call TRBD2 (5 bases). V lost 1 base and J 2 bases, leaving 12 bases between the germline ends. This CDR3 has 15 amino acids. Germline CDR1 reads MNHNS; CDR2 reads SASEGT. In DNA, the CDR3 is TGTGCCAGCAGTGAAGGCATTGCGGAGGCCTACGAGCAGTACTTC. Protein: CASSEGIAEAYEQYF.

V usage is TRBV5-8 and J usage is TRBJ1-1, with D possibly matching TRBD1 (6 bases). The CDR3 is made up of 12 amino acids. V lost 4 bases and J 10 bases, leaving 14 bases between the germline ends. Germline V lookup: CDR1 SGHTS, CDR2 YDEGEE. As DNA, the CDR3 is TGTGCCAGCAGCAAAGGACAGCCCCGAGCTTTCTTT. Translation: CASSKGQPRAFF.

This rearrangement joins TRBV6-2 or TRBV6-3 to TRBJ1-1; D is unresolved. CDR1 and CDR2 (germline): MNHEY, SVGEGT. The CDR3 is 16 residues long. Trimming left V 2 bases short and J 0 bases short, with 13 bases between. DNA for the CDR3: TGTGCCAGCAGTTACACCCTACAGAACATGAACACTGAAGCTTTCTTT. The encoded protein is CASSYTLQNMNTEAFF.

The chain joins TRBV30 to TRBJ1-4; 8 nucleotides agree with TRBD1. J gave up 10 bases and V 3 bases, and 7 bases lay outside the gene matches. CDR1 and CDR2 from the germline V gene are GTSNPN and SVGIG (reference sequence). The CDR3 has 13 residues. For the CDR3, the DNA is TGTGCCTGGAGCCCAGGGGGCAACAGAAAACTGTTTTTT. This translates into CAWSPGGNRKLFF.

This chain connects TRBV12-3 or TRBV12-4 to TRBJ2-1; weak D call: TRBD2 (5 bases). The CDR3 has 11 residues. The germline V and J ends were trimmed by 7 bases and 9 bases, with 10 bases remaining between them. CDR3 DNA sequence: TGTGCCAGCACCGAACGGGGTGAGCAGTTCTTC. Translated, it gives CASTERGEQFF.

The chain uses TRBV4-2 and TRBJ2-1, with 13 positions matching TRBD2. V gave up 1 base and J gave up 7 bases; unmatched junction bases: 10. Germline V CDR1 and CDR2: LGHNA, YNFKEQ. The CDR3 is 18 residues long. This CDR3 is CASSQALLTSGRGNEQFF. CDR3 nucleotide sequence: TGTGCCAGCAGCCAAGCCCTTTTAACTAGCGGGAGGGGGAATGAGCAGTTCTTC.